This entry lists 26 T cell receptor beta chains sequenced from one sample in a study of T cells in localized non-small cell lung cancer. Here immunoSEQ multiplex PCR was the method, and the copy in TCRdb shows in-frame clones only, minus some. This sample yields 25,000 to 35,000 clones, of which roughly 87% are seen a single time; around a tenth belongs to the top ten. This sample comprised peripheral blood, obtained before any cancer treatment. Source of these receptors: a woman aged 35 to 70 with stage I lung adenocarcinoma.

This sequence joins TRBV30 and TRBJ1-5, with 7 nucleotides matching TRBD1. From germline, CDR1 is GTSNPN and CDR2 SVGIG (reference sequence). V lost 2 bases, J lost 7 bases, and 8 bases stayed unmatched. This CDR3 is 14 amino acids long. The CDR3 DNA follows: TGTGCCTGGAGTCTAACAGGGGCGGCGCAGCCCCAGCATTTT. This sequence encodes CAWSLTGAAQPQHF.

This clone showed up just a few times. The rearrangement uses TRBV28 and TRBJ1-6, with 9 nucleotides matching TRBD1. With 5 bases clipped from V and 5 bases from J, the junction kept 10 bases outside the gene matches. The CDR3 consists of 17 residues. The germline gives CDR1 MDHEN, CDR2 SYDVKM. The DNA of the CDR3 is TGTGCCAGCAGTAACCCGGGACAGGGTTTAGATAATTCACCCCTCCACTTT. Translated: CASSNPGQGLDNSPLHF.

The rearrangement uses TRBV7-8 and TRBJ2-3, with unresolved D. The CDR3 covers 12 residues. V shed 6 bases and J shed 0 bases, with 4 bases lying between them. The germline CDR1 and CDR2 sequences are SGHVS and FQNEAQ. CDR3 amino acids: CASRPSTDTQYF. In nucleotides, the CDR3 is TGTGCCAGCAGGCCTAGCACAGATACGCAGTATTTT. The full variable domain, its missing parts supplied by reference TRBV7-8 and TRBJ2-3, is GAGVSQSPRYKVAKRGQDVALRCDPISGHVSLFWYQQALGQGPEFLTYFQNEAQLDKSGLPSDRFFAERPEGSVSTLKIQRTQQEDSAVYLCASRPSTDTQYFGPGTRLTVL.

The chain carries TRBV5-1 and TRBJ1-2; 8 nucleotides match TRBD1. V gave up 4 bases and J gave up 10 bases; unmatched junction bases: 12. The CDR3 consists of 14 residues. The germline gives CDR1 SGHRS, CDR2 YFSETQ. This chain's CDR3 is CASSPGVRGRLYTF. CDR3 DNA: TGCGCCAGCAGCCCGGGGGTCAGGGGGCGTCTCTACACCTTC. Drawing the rest from reference TRBV5-1 and TRBJ1-2, the complete variable domain is KAGVTQTPRYLIKTRGQQVTLSCSPISGHRSVSWYQQTPGQGLQFLFEYFSETQRNKGNFPGRFSGRQFSNSRSEMNVSTLELGDSALYLCASSPGVRGRLYTFGSGTRLTVV.

The chain links TRBV5-1 to TRBJ1-1; no definite D call. The CDR3 length is 12 residues. Trimming removed 7 bases at V and 7 bases at J, with 14 bases between. From germline, CDR1 is SGHRS and CDR2 YFSETQ. CDR3 residues: CASFKGDREAFF. The CDR3 coding sequence is TGCGCCAGCTTTAAGGGAGACCGTGAAGCTTTCTTT. Looking up the rest from reference TRBV5-1 and TRBJ1-1 gives the full variable domain: KAGVTQTPRYLIKTRGQQVTLSCSPISGHRSVSWYQQTPGQGLQFLFEYFSETQRNKGNFPGRFSGRQFSNSRSEMNVSTLELGDSALYLCASFKGDREAFFGQGTRLTVV.

The chain has TRBV28 and TRBJ1-6; D is ambiguous. V lost 5 bases, J lost 7 bases, and 9 bases lay in between. Germline loops: CDR1 MDHEN, CDR2 SYDVKM. This CDR3 has 13 residues. The CDR3 coding sequence is TGTGCCAGCAGTCCTCTGCGAAATTCACCCCTCCACTTT. The encoded protein is CASSPLRNSPLHF.

This chain links TRBV6-5 with TRBJ2-6; possible D gene TRBD2, 5 bases. The CDR3 runs to 14 residues. Germline CDR1 reads MNHEY; CDR2 reads SVGAGI. Trimming cost V 5 bases and J 5 bases, with 10 bases left between them. The CDR3 region has the DNA TGTGCCAGCAGTAAGGACTTGCGGGCCAACGTCCTGACTTTC. Protein product: CASSKDLRANVLTF.

This clone was picked up a small number of times. The chain carries TRBV19 and TRBJ2-7; D might be TRBD1 or TRBD2, each matching 5 bases. CDR1 is LNHDA, CDR2 SQIVND, per germline (reference sequence). The CDR3 consists of 17 residues. Trimming stripped 5 bases from V and 3 bases from J, with 23 bases between. CDR3 in amino acids: CASSSFRYGGAHYEQYF. CDR3 nucleotide sequence: TGTGCCAGTAGTTCCTTTCGTTATGGGGGAGCCCACTACGAGCAGTACTTC.

The CDR3 DNA follows: TGTGCCAGCAGCTTACCCGGGACAAACTCCTACGAGCAGTACTTC. It yields the protein CASSLPGTNSYEQYF. This sequence joins TRBV5-4 and TRBJ2-7; TRBD1 is a possible D gene (6 bases). Trimming took off 2 bases at V and 0 bases at J, with 12 bases between the two ends. This CDR3 has 15 amino acids. In germline, CDR1 is SGHNT, CDR2 YYREEE (reference sequence).

The chain joins TRBV5-5 to TRBJ2-2; the D call may be TRBD1 or TRBD2 (6 bases each). Germline V gives CDR1 SGHKS, CDR2 YYEKEE (reference sequence). The CDR3 has 15 amino acids. Trimming stripped 4 bases from V and 5 bases from J, with 15 bases between. This chain's CDR3 is CASSIPQGRTGELFF. The CDR3, as DNA: TGTGCCAGCAGCATCCCCCAGGGGAGGACCGGGGAGCTGTTTTTT.

J is TRBJ1-2 and V is TRBV30, with D possibly TRBD1 on 5 matching bases. The CDR3 covers 13 residues. Trimming took 1 base from V and 8 from J, leaving 14 bases between them. CDR1 is GTSNPN and CDR2 is SVGIG in the germline V gene (reference sequence). The chain's CDR3 is CAWSATAGRGYTF. As DNA, the CDR3 is TGTGCCTGGAGTGCGACAGCTGGAAGGGGCTACACCTTC.

J is TRBJ2-2 and V is TRBV18; 8 nucleotides align to TRBD1. This CDR3 comprises 14 residues. Losses at the gene ends were 6 bases for V and 8 bases for J; bases not matched to a gene: 8. Germline V gives CDR1 KGHSH, CDR2 LQKENI. CDR3 loop: CASSFSRGPGELFF. As DNA, the CDR3 is TGTGCCAGCTCTTTCTCCAGGGGGCCTGGGGAGCTGTTTTTT.

This clone occurred once. The chain is built from TRBV27 and TRBJ2-3; D is undetermined. Trimming removed 9 bases at V and 2 bases at J, with 3 bases between. Germline V gene lookup returns CDR1 MNHEY and CDR2 SMNVEV (reference sequence). The CDR3 runs 10 residues. The CDR3 reads CARSTDTQYF. As DNA, the CDR3 is TGTGCCAGGTCCACAGATACGCAGTATTTT.

The chain is built from TRBV7-3 and TRBJ2-1; TRBD2 aligns across 13 bases. Trimming took 5 bases from V and 7 from J; bases not matched to a gene: 11. The CDR3 is 17 residues long. The germline CDR1 and CDR2 sequences are SGHTA and FQGTGA. The CDR3 nucleotides read TGTGCCAGCAGCAAAACTCCGGGACTAGCGGGGCGAAATGAGCAGTTCTTC. Its protein product is CASSKTPGLAGRNEQFF.

This clone was recorded once. The rearrangement links TRBV19 to TRBJ2-3, with D perhaps being TRBD1 or TRBD2 (5 bases each). CDR1 and CDR2 from the germline V gene are LNHDA and SQIVND (reference sequence). The CDR3 is 16 residues long. Trimming removed 3 bases at V and 7 bases at J, with 20 bases between. The CDR3 sequence: CASSIGPDSPGYTQYF. DNA for the CDR3: TGTGCCAGTAGTATTGGCCCCGACAGTCCGGGGTATACGCAGTATTTT. Based on the CDR3 plus reference TRBV19 and TRBJ2-3, the full variable domain is DGGITQSPKYLFRKEGQNVTLSCEQNLNHDAMYWYRQDPGQGLRLIYYSQIVNDFQKGDIAEGYSVSREKKESFPLTVTSAQKNPTAFYLCASSIGPDSPGYTQYFGPGTRLTVL.

This clone was found a few times. This rearrangement joins TRBV30 to TRBJ1-2; tentative D call: TRBD1 (5 bases). CDR3 length: 13 amino acids. The germline V gene has CDR1 GTSNPN and CDR2 SVGIG (reference sequence). Trimming shortened V by 1 base and J by 3 bases, and 9 bases separated the two germline ends. CDR3 DNA: TGTGCCTGGAGTGCCCAGGGCTACTATGGCTACACCTTC. Its protein product is CAWSAQGYYGYTF. Based on the CDR3 plus reference TRBV30 and TRBJ1-2, the full variable domain is SQTIHQWPATLVQPVGSPLSLECTVEGTSNPNLYWYRQAAGRGLQLLFYSVGIGQISSEVPQNLSASRPQDRQFILSSKKLLLSDSGFYLCAWSAQGYYGYTFGSGTRLTVV.

The V call is TRBV27, the J call TRBJ2-7; 9 bases align to TRBD1. Germline lookup yields CDR1 MNHEY and CDR2 SMNVEV (reference sequence). This CDR3 comprises 18 residues. With 2 bases clipped from V and 3 bases from J, the junction kept 14 bases outside the gene matches. CDR3 nucleotides: TGTGCCAGCAGTTTAACAGGGGGCTTTGCGGGAGTAAGCTACGAGCAGTACTTC. The encoded protein is CASSLTGGFAGVSYEQYF.

The chain recombines TRBV6-5 with TRBJ2-1; no reliable D call. From germline, CDR1 is MNHEY and CDR2 SVGAGI. Trimming took off 0 bases at V and 2 bases at J, with 11 bases between the two ends. There are 16 residues in the CDR3. The CDR3 region has the DNA TGTGCCAGCAGTTACTCGACCCCCAGTCCCTACAATGAGCAGTTCTTC. Protein sequence: CASSYSTPSPYNEQFF.

The chain joins TRBV14 to TRBJ1-1; the D gene is possibly TRBD1 (6 bases). The germline V gene has CDR1 SGHDN and CDR2 FVKESK. V gave up 4 bases and J gave up 4 bases, with 16 bases separating them. CDR3 length: 15 amino acids. The CDR3 loop is CASSRARGAGTEAFF. DNA of the CDR3: TGTGCCAGCAGCCGTGCTCGGGGGGCGGGCACTGAAGCTTTCTTT.

This sequence joins TRBV29-1 and TRBJ2-7; 12 positions agree with TRBD1. CDR3 length: 14 amino acids. V was clipped by 4 bases and J by 5 bases; unmatched bases: 6. Germline CDR1 SQVTM, CDR2 ANQGSEA. This chain's CDR3 is CSVVGQGASNEQYF. CDR3 nucleotides: TGCAGCGTTGTGGGACAGGGGGCATCTAACGAGCAGTACTTC.

The genes are TRBV5-4 and TRBJ2-5; 15 bases are a match to TRBD2. The CDR3 is made up of 16 amino acids. V dropped 3 bases and J dropped 4; count of bases not matched to a gene: 4. Germline CDR1 is SGHNT and CDR2 is YYREEE (reference sequence). CDR3 region: CASSSRTSGRGETQYF. The DNA of the CDR3 is TGTGCCAGCAGCTCCCGGACTAGCGGGAGGGGAGAGACCCAGTACTTC. The variable domain in full, completed from reference TRBV5-4 and TRBJ2-5, reads ETGVTQSPTHLIKTRGQQVTLRCSSQSGHNTVSWYQQALGQGPQFIFQYYREEENGRGNFPPRFSGLQFPNYSSELNVNALELDDSALYLCASSSRTSGRGETQYFGPGTRLLVL.

This chain uses TRBV7-2 with TRBJ2-1; D gene uncertain. V shed 3 bases and J shed 5 bases, with 11 bases lying between them. In germline, CDR1 is SGHTA, CDR2 FQGNSA. The CDR3 is made up of 14 amino acids. This CDR3 is CASSLGNRNNEQFF. The CDR3 DNA reads TGTGCCAGCAGCTTGGGTAACAGAAACAATGAGCAGTTCTTC. The whole variable domain, remainder taken from reference TRBV7-2 and TRBJ2-1, is GAGVSQSPSNKVTEKGKDVELRCDPISGHTALYWYRQSLGQGLEFLIYFQGNSAPDKSGLPSDRFSAERTGGSVSTLTIQRTQQEDSAVYLCASSLGNRNNEQFFGPGTRLTVL.

V gene TRBV19 combines with J gene TRBJ1-4; D gene unclear. Trimming left V 5 bases short and J 6 bases short, with 13 bases between. This CDR3 comprises 14 residues. CDR1 and CDR2 from the germline V gene are LNHDA and SQIVND (reference sequence). DNA of the CDR3: TGTGCCAGTAGTCCTGACGGACCCGATGAAAAACTGTTTTTT. Its protein is CASSPDGPDEKLFF. Full variable domain (rest looked up from reference TRBV19 and TRBJ1-4): DGGITQSPKYLFRKEGQNVTLSCEQNLNHDAMYWYRQDPGQGLRLIYYSQIVNDFQKGDIAEGYSVSREKKESFPLTVTSAQKNPTAFYLCASSPDGPDEKLFFGSGTQLSVL.

This clone has more than one count but fewer than ten. This chain links TRBV5-6 with TRBJ1-6, with 7 bases aligning to TRBD1. The germline CDR1 and CDR2 sequences are SGHDT and YYEEEE. The V segment lost 4 bases and the J segment 9 bases; nucleotides outside the gene matches: 4. This CDR3 comprises 13 residues. CDR3 sequence (DNA): TGTGCCAGCAGCGGCGACAGGGTTTCACCCCTCCACTTT. It yields the protein CASSGDRVSPLHF. Full variable domain (rest looked up from reference TRBV5-6 and TRBJ1-6): DAGVTQSPTHLIKTRGQQVTLRCSPKSGHDTVSWYQQALGQGPQFIFQYYEEEERQRGNFPDRFSGHQFPNYSSELNVNALLLGDSALYLCASSGDRVSPLHFGNGTRLTVT.

The J gene is TRBJ2-7, the V gene TRBV18; the D is unclear. Germline V gene lookup returns CDR1 KGHSH and CDR2 LQKENI. The CDR3 length is 16 residues. V lost 1 base and J lost 4, with 17 bases in between. CDR3 loop: CASSPRDPGRWYEQYF. CDR3 coding DNA: TGTGCCAGCTCACCACGAGACCCCGGGCGGTGGTACGAGCAGTACTTC.

The rearrangement uses TRBV7-7 and TRBJ2-5; D may be TRBD1 (6 bases). Looked up from germline, CDR1 is SSHAT and CDR2 is FNYEAQ (reference sequence). The CDR3 totals 13 residues. Trimming pared 5 bases from V and 3 bases from J, leaving 10 bases between. The CDR3: CASSSSGEETQYF. DNA for the CDR3: TGTGCCAGCAGCAGTTCAGGGGAAGAGACCCAGTACTTC.